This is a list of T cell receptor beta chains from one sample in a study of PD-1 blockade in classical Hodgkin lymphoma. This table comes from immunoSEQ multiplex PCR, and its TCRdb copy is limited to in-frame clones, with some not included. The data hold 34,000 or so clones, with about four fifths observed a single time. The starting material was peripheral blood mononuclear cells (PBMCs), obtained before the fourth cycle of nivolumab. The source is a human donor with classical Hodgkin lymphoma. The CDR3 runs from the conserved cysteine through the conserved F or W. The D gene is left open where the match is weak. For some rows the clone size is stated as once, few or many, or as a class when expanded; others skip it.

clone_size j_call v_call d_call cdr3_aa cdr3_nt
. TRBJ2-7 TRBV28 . CASSTEPGEQYF TGTGCCAGCAGCACGGAGCCAGGTGAGCAGTACTTC
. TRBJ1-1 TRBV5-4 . CASSLRRATEAFF TGTGCCAGCAGCTTGAGGCGGGCCACTGAAGCTTTCTTT
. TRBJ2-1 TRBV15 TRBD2 CATSRVSGGKYNEQFF TGTGCCACCAGCAGGGTTAGCGGGGGGAAATACAATGAGCAGTTCTTC
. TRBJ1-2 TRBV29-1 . CSVVAPGENYGYTF TGCAGCGTTGTGGCCCCAGGTGAAAACTATGGCTACACCTTC
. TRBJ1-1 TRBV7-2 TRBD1 CASSLGYNRGRRENTEAFF TGTGCCAGCAGCTTAGGATATAACAGGGGGCGACGAGAGAACACTGAAGCTTTCTTT
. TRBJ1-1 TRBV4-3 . CASSLKLDTEAFF TGCGCCAGCAGCCTTAAATTGGACACTGAAGCTTTCTTT
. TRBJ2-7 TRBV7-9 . CASSLDLLPYEQYF TGTGCCAGCAGCTTAGATCTTCTACCCTACGAGCAGTACTTC
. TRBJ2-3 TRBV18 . CASSPPISSDTQYF TGTGCCAGCTCACCCCCAATCAGTTCAGATACGCAGTATTTT
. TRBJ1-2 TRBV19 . CASSIVVTNYGYTF TGTGCCAGTAGTATAGTGGTCACCAACTATGGCTACACCTTC
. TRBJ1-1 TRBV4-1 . CASSPNRDNTEAFF TGCGCCAGCAGCCCAAACCGGGATAACACTGAAGCTTTCTTT
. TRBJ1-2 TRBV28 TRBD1 CASSPGDRDNGYTF TGTGCCAGCAGTCCCGGGGACAGGGATAACGGCTACACCTTC
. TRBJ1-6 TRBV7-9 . CASSETDYSPLHF TGTGCCAGCAGCGAGACAGATTATTCACCCCTCCACTTT
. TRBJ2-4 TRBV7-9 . CASSLATNIQYF TGTGCCAGCAGCTTAGCGACAAACATTCAGTACTTC
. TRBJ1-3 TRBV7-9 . CASSLGLQDSGNTIYF TGTGCCAGCAGCTTAGGGCTTCAAGACTCTGGAAACACCATATATTTT
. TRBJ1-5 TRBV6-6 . CASSYSDSGPQHF TGTGCCAGCAGTTACTCCGACTCGGGGCCCCAGCATTTT
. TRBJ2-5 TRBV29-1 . CSVDRGRRETQYF TGCAGCGTTGATCGGGGGCGGAGGGAGACCCAGTACTTC
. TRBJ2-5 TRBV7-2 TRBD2 CASSSTSGGAETQYF TGTGCCAGCAGCTCGACTAGCGGGGGGGCCGAGACCCAGTACTTC
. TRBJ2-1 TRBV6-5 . CASSYLRGNEQFF TGTGCCAGCAGTTACCTCCGGGGCAATGAGCAGTTCTTC
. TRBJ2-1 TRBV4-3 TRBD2 CASSQDRVAGSSYNEQFF TGCGCCAGCAGCCAAGATAGAGTAGCGGGGTCCTCCTACAATGAGCAGTTCTTC
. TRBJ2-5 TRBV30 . CAWTRWTIQETQYF TGTGCCTGGACTCGATGGACAATTCAAGAGACCCAGTACTTC
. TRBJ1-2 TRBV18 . CASSPTPGANYGYTF TGTGCCAGCTCACCAACCCCGGGCGCTAACTATGGCTACACCTTC
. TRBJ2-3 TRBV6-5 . CASSYGYTQYF TGTGCCAGCAGTTACGGGTATACGCAGTATTTT
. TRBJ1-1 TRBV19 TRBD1 CASSIALDRGNAEAFF TGTGCCAGTAGTATAGCCCTGGACAGGGGGAACGCTGAAGCTTTCTTT
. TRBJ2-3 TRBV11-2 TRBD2 CASSLDITSGRAYTDTQYF TGTGCCAGCAGCTTAGATATCACTAGCGGGAGGGCGTACACAGATACGCAGTATTTT
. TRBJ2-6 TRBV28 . CASSNQRSGANVLTF TGTGCCAGCAGCAACCAGAGGTCTGGGGCCAACGTCCTGACTTTC
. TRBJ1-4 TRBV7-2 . CASSLTGIWEVNEKLFF TGTGCCAGCAGCCTAACAGGGATCTGGGAAGTTAATGAAAAACTGTTTTTT
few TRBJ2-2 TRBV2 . CASSERGTGELFF TGTGCCAGCAGTGAACGGGGGACCGGGGAGCTGTTTTTT
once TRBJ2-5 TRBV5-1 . CASSWEETQYF TGCGCCAGCAGCTGGGAAGAGACCCAGTACTTC
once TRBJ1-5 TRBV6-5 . CASSYGQYSNQPQHF TGTGCCAGCAGTTACGGACAGTATAGCAATCAGCCCCAGCATTTT
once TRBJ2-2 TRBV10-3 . CAISGTSTGELFF TGTGCCATCAGCGGGACATCAACCGGGGAGCTGTTTTTT
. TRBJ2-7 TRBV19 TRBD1 CASSSTGTAHEQYF TGTGCCAGTAGTAGCACCGGGACAGCCCACGAGCAGTACTTC
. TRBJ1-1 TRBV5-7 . CASSFGGGPTEAFF TGTGCCAGCAGCTTTGGGGGGGGTCCTACTGAAGCTTTCTTT
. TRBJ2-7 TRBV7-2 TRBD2 CASSLFVRETYEQYF TGTGCCAGCAGCTTATTTGTGCGGGAGACCTACGAGCAGTACTTC
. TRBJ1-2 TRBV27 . CASSLSGFTGYGYTF TGTGCCAGCAGTTTATCAGGGTTTACAGGTTACGGCTACACCTTC
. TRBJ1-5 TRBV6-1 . CASSGKASTGYRPQHF TGTGCCAGCAGTGGCAAAGCGAGCACAGGCTATCGGCCCCAGCATTTT
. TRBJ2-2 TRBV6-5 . CASSYSLRGLTGELFF TGTGCCAGCAGTTACTCGCTACGGGGACTGACCGGGGAGCTGTTTTTT
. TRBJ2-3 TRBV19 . CASSDRSTDTQYF TGTGCCAGTAGTGACAGGTCCACAGATACGCAGTATTTT
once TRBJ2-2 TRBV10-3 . CAISGSTATGELFF TGTGCCATCAGTGGGTCAACAGCCACCGGGGAGCTGTTTTTT
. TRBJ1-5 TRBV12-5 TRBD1 CASGQGVHQPQHF TGTGCTAGTGGTCAGGGGGTCCATCAGCCCCAGCATTTT